The clone carrying this TCR beta chain was detected ten times or more. Its antigen is not known. The data derive from a study of T cells after yellow fever vaccination. Across the study: The fractions with low cell numbers were processed using SMART-Seq v4 Ultra Low Input.

TCRdb re-analysed the 5' RACE reads in MiXCR, keeping a single row per CDR3 protein. Among roughly 170,000 distinct CDR3 sequences listed, around 9% were seen once. The V end lost 11 bases, the J end lost 9 bases, and 20 bases lay between the germline ends. CDR1 is MNHEY and CDR2 is SVGEGT in the germline V gene. The CDR3 has 13 residues. Broader study findings: CD4 and CD8 compartments shared a small share of clonotypes.

This clonotype was obtained from a man younger than 35 who received the YFV17D yellow fever vaccine. The sequences come from CD8+ T cells sorted from PBMCs, collected 45 days after the yellow fever booster vaccination. This sequence joins TRBV6-2 or TRBV6-3 and TRBJ1-5; D is possibly TRBD1 (6 bases). CDR3 sequence reads: CAAGAGASSPQHF. As DNA, the CDR3 is TGTGCCGCCGGGGCAGGGGCGTCTTCGCCCCAGCATTTT.